A single sample gave rise to the 30 T cell receptor beta chains below, sequenced in a study of T cells in women clearing cervical HPV infection. Data came from immunoSEQ multiplex PCR; TCRdb stores just in-frame clones and leaves some out. This table lists some 20,000 clones. Sequenced sample: blood buffy coat. Receptors originate from a woman between 18 and 75 years old with a cervical HPV16 infection that either progressed to CIN3+ or cleared (not recorded which).

A word on this clone: The sequence runs out 3 residues before the end of the CDR3; the remainder is reconstructed from the germline J gene. This chain connects TRBV6-4 to TRBJ2-7; 7 nucleotides line up with TRBD1. Germline CDR1 MRHNA, CDR2 SNTAGT. CDR3 length: 13 amino acids. Trimming at V came to 4 bases and at J to 3 bases, leaving 3 bases not matched to a gene. CDR3 loop: CASSVRQGYEQYF. The CDR3 DNA, read in part, is TGTGCCAGCAGTGTGAGACAGGGCTACGAG.

To note about this clone: The read ends 3 residues shy of where the CDR3 ends; the end is completed using the germline J gene. The chain is built from TRBV5-4 and TRBJ2-2, with D possibly matching TRBD1 (6 bases). The germline V gene has CDR1 SGHNT and CDR2 YYREEE (reference sequence). V lost 5 bases and J 1 base, leaving 15 bases between the germline ends. The CDR3 extends over 16 amino acids. CDR3 amino acids: CASSYGQRLNTGELFF. Partial CDR3 DNA: TGTGCCAGCAGTTATGGACAGCGACTGAACACCGGGGAG.

Notes on this clone: Read coverage stops 3 residues before the CDR3 terminus; the germline J gene supplies the remainder. The J gene is TRBJ1-2, the V gene TRBV19; D is uncertain. This CDR3 contains 14 residues. The V and J ends lost 1 base and 5 bases respectively, with 11 bases between them. Germline CDR1 and CDR2: LNHDA and SQIVND (reference sequence). CDR3 residues: CASSIVEGWYGYTF. CDR3 DNA (partial): TGTGCCAGTAGTATAGTCGAGGGTTGGTATGGC.

As concerns this clone: From the germline J gene comes the end of the CDR3, since the read stops 3 residues before it. This chain connects TRBV11-2 to TRBJ1-5; no clear D gene. Germline V gene data show CDR1 as SGHAT and CDR2 as FQNNGV. CDR3 length: 15 residues. V was pared by 2 bases and J by 1 base, with 9 bases between. Partial CDR3 DNA: TGTGCCAGCAGCTTATCGTCTCAGAGCAATCAGCCC. Translated, it gives CASSLSSQSNQP. The entire CDR3 reads CASSLSSQSNQPQHF.

Notes on this clone: The CDR3 end lies 3 residues beyond the end of the read and is filled in from the germline J gene. The genes are TRBV19 and TRBJ2-6, with D possibly being TRBD1 (5 bases). This CDR3 contains 16 residues. Looked up from germline, CDR1 is LNHDA and CDR2 is SQIVND (reference sequence). V lost 8 bases to trimming and J lost 4 bases, with 18 bases between them. This chain's CDR3 is CASARQSASGANVLTF. The CDR3 bases that were read are TGTGCCAGTGCGAGACAGTCGGCGTCCGGGGCCAACGTC.

As to this clone: The sequence runs out 3 residues before the end of the CDR3; the remainder is reconstructed from the germline J gene. The rearrangement links TRBV12-3 or TRBV12-4 to TRBJ2-7; TRBD2 matches at 14 bases. V shed 4 bases, J shed 3 bases, and the junction held 5 bases outside the gene matches. CDR3 length equals 16 residues. The sequenced CDR3 bases are TGTGCCAGCAGTTCTACGACTAGCGGGGGGGGCTACGAG. This gives the protein CASSSTTSGGGYE. The complete CDR3 reads CASSSTTSGGGYEQYF.

A word on this clone: The read ends 3 residues shy of where the CDR3 ends; the end is completed using the germline J gene. The V gene is TRBV7-7, the J gene TRBJ2-5, with TRBD1 matching 9 bases. Germline CDR1 reads SSHAT; CDR2 reads FNYEAQ (reference sequence). The J segment lost 1 base and the V segment lost 4 bases, leaving 4 bases of the junction unmatched. The CDR3 sequence is 15 residues long. The sequenced part of the CDR3 DNA is TGTGCCAGCAGCTCCGGACAGGGGAGCCAAGAGACC. It codes for CASSSGQGSQET. The full-length CDR3 reads as CASSSGQGSQETQYF.

About this clone: The observed sequence ends 3 residues before the CDR3 terminus, with the missing tail filled in from the germline J gene. The chain employs TRBV5-1 and TRBJ2-1; 7 bases align to TRBD1. The CDR3 has 14 residues. Trimming cost V 3 bases and J 8 bases; bases outside gene matches: 8. Germline V gives CDR1 SGHRS, CDR2 YFSETQ. CDR3 loop: CASSSRTGFDEQFF. The DNA read from the CDR3 is TGCGCCAGCAGCTCCCGGACAGGCTTCGATGAG.

A word on this clone: The read gets to within 3 residues of the CDR3 end, and the germline J gene fills in the rest. The chain recombines TRBV12-3 or TRBV12-4 with TRBJ1-2; TRBD1 matches at 9 bases. V shed 5 bases, J shed 4 bases, and the junction held 5 bases outside the gene matches. This CDR3 region has 14 residues. The CDR3 DNA, read in part, is TGTGCCAGCAGTAACAGGGGGCTAGGCTATGGC. It is translated as CASSNRGLGYG. The whole CDR3 is CASSNRGLGYGYTF.

Worth noting for this clone: The sequence runs out 3 residues before the end of the CDR3; the remainder is reconstructed from the germline J gene. Other DNA sequences of this sample code for an identical CDR3. The chain couples TRBV18 to TRBJ2-1; the match to TRBD1 covers 7 bases. CDR1 is KGHSH, CDR2 LQKENI, per germline. CDR3 length equals 17 residues. V was pared by 6 bases and J by 4 bases, with 15 bases of the junction left unmatched. CDR3 in amino acids: CASSPPVRDRIYNEQFF. The CDR3 bases that were read are TGTGCCAGCTCCCCCCCGGTCCGGGACAGAATATACAATGAG. Full variable domain (outside the CDR3, taken from reference TRBV18 and TRBJ2-1): NAGVMQNPRHLVRRRGQEARLRCSPMKGHSHVYWYRQLPEEGLKFMVYLQKENIIDESGMPKERFSAEFPKEGPSILRIQQVVRGDSAAYFCASSPPVRDRIYNEQFFGPGTRLTVL.

With respect to this clone: The CDR3 end lies 3 residues beyond the end of the read and is filled in from the germline J gene. The chain uses TRBV7-2 and TRBJ2-1, with D possibly being TRBD2 (6 bases). The CDR3 spans 14 residues. CDR1 is SGHTA and CDR2 is FQGNSA in the germline V gene. V was pared by 6 bases and J by 2 bases, with 11 bases between. The CDR3 sequence is CASRDGGTYNEQFF. Incomplete CDR3 DNA: TGTGCCAGCAGGGATGGGGGGACCTACAATGAG.

Comment on this clone: The read gets to within 3 residues of the CDR3 end, and the germline J gene fills in the rest. The chain couples TRBV19 to TRBJ2-4; possible D gene TRBD2, 6 bases. The CDR3 length is 15 residues. Germline CDR1 reads LNHDA; CDR2 reads SQIVND (reference sequence). The CDR3 bases that were read are TGTGCCAGTAGTTCCCGGACGGGGGTTATGGGTGGT. As protein: CASSSRTGVMGG. In full, the CDR3 is CASSSRTGVMGGQYF. Full variable domain (rest looked up from reference TRBV19 and TRBJ2-4): DGGITQSPKYLFRKEGQNVTLSCEQNLNHDAMYWYRQDPGQGLRLIYYSQIVNDFQKGDIAEGYSVSREKKESFPLTVTSAQKNPTAFYLCASSSRTGVMGGQYFGAGTRLSVL.

The covered CDR3 bases are TGTGCCAGCAGCAGGGGGACAGGGGAAGGCTATGGC. It translates to CASSRGTGEGYG. Given in full, the CDR3 is CASSRGTGEGYGYTF. V and J are TRBV13 and TRBJ1-2, with 10 nucleotides matching TRBD1. The CDR3 end falls 3 residues outside the read, so it is completed with the germline J gene. The V gene end was trimmed by 5 bases and the J gene end by 4 bases; junction bases not matched to a gene: 7. The CDR3 length is 15 residues. Germline V gene sequence: CDR1 PRHDT, CDR2 FYEKMQ (reference sequence).

Comments on this clone: Read coverage stops 3 residues before the CDR3 terminus; the germline J gene supplies the remainder. The chain is built from TRBV11-3 and TRBJ1-1, with D perhaps TRBD1 (5 bases). The V gene lost 4 bases and the J gene lost 1 base, with 10 bases spanning the gap. This CDR3 comprises 14 residues. Germline CDR1 reads SGHNT; CDR2 reads YENEEA. The part of the CDR3 DNA that was read is TGTGCCAGCAGCTCCGGACACGCGAACACTGAA. Translating gives CASSSGHANTE. The whole CDR3 region reads CASSSGHANTEAFF.

Details on this clone: The CDR3 goes on 3 residues after the read ends, and that part is filled in from the germline J gene. The chain is built from TRBV20-1 and TRBJ2-7; the match to TRBD2 covers 8 bases. Germline CDR1 DFQATT, CDR2 SNEGSKA (reference sequence). CDR3 size: 15 residues. J was trimmed by 0 bases and V by 0 bases; bases with no gene match: 4. Here the CDR3 reads CSAREEAGGSYEQYF. Incomplete CDR3 DNA: TGCAGTGCTAGAGAGGAGGCGGGGGGCTCCTACGAG.

A remark on this clone: The CDR3 goes on 3 residues after the read ends, and that part is filled in from the germline J gene. The chain combines TRBV20-1 with TRBJ1-4; D perhaps matches TRBD1 (6 bases). CDR3 length equals 13 residues. Germline lookup yields CDR1 DFQATT and CDR2 SNEGSKA (reference sequence). Trimming shortened V by 6 bases and J by 7 bases, and 15 bases separated the two germline ends. The CDR3 sequence: CSALQGGGEKLFF. The DNA read from the CDR3 is TGCAGTGCGCTACAGGGAGGGGGTGAAAAA.

A note on this clone: The CDR3 extends 3 residues past the end of the read, so its final part is completed from the germline J gene. The rearrangement joins TRBV19 to TRBJ1-5; unclear D gene. V was cut by 3 bases and J by 0 bases, with 9 bases left in between. Germline CDR1 reads LNHDA; CDR2 reads SQIVND (reference sequence). This CDR3 has 15 residues. CDR3 DNA, as far as it was read: TGTGCCAGTAGTATGTACGGGTATAGCAATCAGCCC. Its protein is CASSMYGYSNQP. From start to end, the CDR3 is CASSMYGYSNQPQHF.

Comments on this clone: The read ends 3 residues early relative to the CDR3; the germline J gene fills the gap. The chain carries TRBV5-5 and TRBJ1-1; D uncertain. Germline V gene sequence: CDR1 SGHKS, CDR2 YYEKEE (reference sequence). The CDR3 is 13 residues long. CDR3 in amino acids: CASSFFGPGEAFF. The sequenced CDR3 bases are TGTGCCAGCAGCTTTTTCGGTCCGGGGGAA.

As regards this clone: Sequencing ends 3 residues short of the CDR3 end; the germline J gene provides the rest. This chain links TRBV24-1 with TRBJ2-5; D may be TRBD2 (6 bases). CDR3 size: 18 residues. Trimming took off 5 bases at V and 4 bases at J, with 25 bases between the two ends. Looked up from germline, CDR1 is KGHDR and CDR2 is SFDVKD. The chain's CDR3 is CATSAETLWSAGRETQYF. The part of the CDR3 DNA that was read is TGTGCCACCAGTGCCGAAACTTTGTGGAGTGCGGGGAGAGAGACC.

The part of the CDR3 DNA that was read is TGTGCCAGTAGTGAACAGACAAATAGCAATCAGCCC. Translating gives CASSEQTNSNQP. The whole CDR3 is CASSEQTNSNQPQHF. The chain joins TRBV19 to TRBJ1-5; D is unresolved. The missing CDR3 end, 3 residues past where the read stops, is filled in from the germline J gene. Trimming removed 5 bases at V and 0 bases at J, with 11 bases between. The germline V gene has CDR1 LNHDA and CDR2 SQIVND (reference sequence). The CDR3 consists of 15 residues.

Note on this clone: The read gets to within 3 residues of the CDR3 end, and the germline J gene fills in the rest. The chain has TRBV5-6 and TRBJ2-7; perhaps TRBD2 as D (5 bases). The V end was cut by 2 bases, the J end by 3 bases, with 15 bases between. The V gene's germline CDR1 is SGHDT and CDR2 YYEEEE. The CDR3 is 15 amino acids. The sequenced part of the CDR3 DNA is TGTGCCAGCAGCTTAGTAACTAGTCATCTCTACGAG. It specifies CASSLVTSHLYE. The entire CDR3 reads CASSLVTSHLYEQYF.

Details on this clone: The CDR3 goes on 3 residues after the read ends, and that part is filled in from the germline J gene. This chain connects TRBV7-6 to TRBJ2-1; 7 bases agree with TRBD1. From germline, CDR1 is SGHVS and CDR2 FNYEAQ. Unmatched junction bases numbered 15, after V lost 5 bases and J lost 2 bases. The CDR3 is 18 residues long. The CDR3 bases that were read are TGTGCCAGCAGCCCCTCGACAGGGCCCCCATCTACCTACAATGAG. Residues: CASSPSTGPPSTYNE. The entire CDR3 sequence reads CASSPSTGPPSTYNEQFF.

Remarks on this clone: The read stops 3 residues short of the end of the CDR3; the missing end is completed from the germline J gene. The chain employs TRBV11-3 and TRBJ2-3; D not certain. Germline lookup yields CDR1 SGHNT and CDR2 YENEEA. This CDR3 spans 12 amino acids. CDR3 in amino acids: CASSLIYQAQYF. The sequenced part of the CDR3 DNA is TGTGCCAGCAGCCTAATTTATCAGGCG.

Concerning this clone itself: The read is 3 residues too short to cover the CDR3 end, so that end is filled in from the germline J gene. V gene TRBV4-1 combines with J gene TRBJ2-5, with D hard to call. Per the germline V gene, CDR1 is MGHRA and CDR2 is YSYEKL. Trimming took 1 base from V and 5 from J, leaving 8 bases between them. The CDR3 contains 13 residues. This CDR3 is CASSQGTRETQYF. The DNA read from the CDR3 is TGCGCCAGCAGCCAAGGAACCCGGGAGACC.

In the case of this clone: The read gets to within 3 residues of the CDR3 end, and the germline J gene fills in the rest. This chain links TRBV27 with TRBJ2-1, with TRBD1 identical over 7 bases. V lost 5 bases, J lost 4 bases, and 11 bases stayed unmatched. The CDR3 loop spans 16 amino acids. Germline V CDR1 and CDR2: MNHEY, SMNVEV (reference sequence). CDR3: CASSPLNRGFYNEQFF. The CDR3 DNA, read in part, is TGTGCCAGCAGTCCCCTCAACAGGGGCTTTTACAATGAG.

In the case of this clone: The sequence runs out 3 residues before the end of the CDR3; the remainder is reconstructed from the germline J gene. The genes are TRBV2 and TRBJ2-5; 7 nucleotides align to TRBD2. V was pared by 5 bases and J by 0 bases, with 6 bases of the junction left unmatched. This CDR3 is built from 15 residues. Germline V gene lookup returns CDR1 SNHLY and CDR2 FYNNEI. The DNA read from the CDR3 is TGTGCCAGCAGTAGCGGGGAACTCAACCAAGAGACC. It translates to CASSSGELNQET. The whole CDR3 sequence is CASSSGELNQETQYF.

About this clone itself: The CDR3 end falls 3 residues outside the read, so it is completed with the germline J gene. V usage is TRBV6-1 and J usage is TRBJ2-3, with D hard to call. Germline V CDR1 and CDR2: MNHNS, SASEGT. The CDR3 extends over 17 amino acids. Trimming stripped 2 bases from V and 2 bases from J, with 17 bases between. CDR3 bases read: TGTGCCAGCAGTGAATCCAATTTTGATTCCTACACAGATACG. Its protein is CASSESNFDSYTDT. The complete CDR3 protein is CASSESNFDSYTDTQYF.

Comments on this clone: Read data end 3 residues before the CDR3 end; the end is taken from the germline J gene. J is TRBJ2-2 and V is TRBV2, with 9 bases that match TRBD2. The trim removed 8 bases at V and 2 bases at J, leaving 6 bases unmatched. Germline V gene lookup returns CDR1 SNHLY and CDR2 FYNNEI. The CDR3 spans 15 residues. The CDR3 bases that were read are TGTGCCAGCCGGCGCGGGGGGGGTAACACCGGGGAG. Translated, it gives CASRRGGGNTGE. The whole CDR3 is CASRRGGGNTGELFF.

As concerns this clone: Read coverage stops 3 residues before the CDR3 terminus; the germline J gene supplies the remainder. The V call is TRBV9, the J call TRBJ1-2, with 10 bases lining up with TRBD1. From germline, CDR1 is SGDLS and CDR2 YYNGEE. CDR3 length equals 14 residues. Trimming cost V 5 bases and J 2 bases; bases outside gene matches: 3. CDR3: CASSKGQGNYGYTF. Partial CDR3 DNA: TGTGCCAGCAGTAAGGGACAGGGGAACTATGGC.

The sequenced CDR3 bases are TGCAGTGCGACCGGGACAGGGGACCCCTACGAG. Amino acids: CSATGTGDPYE. The CDR3, in full, reads CSATGTGDPYEQYF. The rearrangement links TRBV20-1 to TRBJ2-7; 10 bases fit TRBD1. Read sequence stops 3 residues before the CDR3 end, and the germline J gene provides the missing end. The ends lost 6 bases at V and 2 bases at J; junction bases unmatched: 7. Germline loops: CDR1 DFQATT, CDR2 SNEGSKA (reference sequence). This CDR3 region has 14 residues.